This T cell receptor (beta chain) was captured by sequencing in a study of blood T cell repertoires in COVID-19. The assay was immunoSEQ multiplex PCR, and TCRdb's table has in-frame clones only and misses some. This table holds approximately 290,000 clones, 87% found once. This clone was counted only a few times. V gave up 6 bases and J gave up 3 bases; unmatched junction bases: 4. From germline, CDR1 is LNHDA and CDR2 SQIVND (reference sequence). This CDR3 region has 13 residues. This receptor was identified in a man between 18 and 35 years old with active or convalescent COVID-19. Sequenced sample: peripheral blood. V is TRBV19 and J is TRBJ1-1, with 7 bases matching TRBD1. The CDR3 loop is CASSRQGYTEAFF. The CDR3 bases are TGTGCCAGTAGCCGACAGGGTTACACTGAAGCTTTCTTT. Full variable domain (remainder filled in from reference TRBV19 and TRBJ1-1): DGGITQSPKYLFRKEGQNVTLSCEQNLNHDAMYWYRQDPGQGLRLIYYSQIVNDFQKGDIAEGYSVSREKKESFPLTVTSAQKNPTAFYLCASSRQGYTEAFFGQGTRLTVV.